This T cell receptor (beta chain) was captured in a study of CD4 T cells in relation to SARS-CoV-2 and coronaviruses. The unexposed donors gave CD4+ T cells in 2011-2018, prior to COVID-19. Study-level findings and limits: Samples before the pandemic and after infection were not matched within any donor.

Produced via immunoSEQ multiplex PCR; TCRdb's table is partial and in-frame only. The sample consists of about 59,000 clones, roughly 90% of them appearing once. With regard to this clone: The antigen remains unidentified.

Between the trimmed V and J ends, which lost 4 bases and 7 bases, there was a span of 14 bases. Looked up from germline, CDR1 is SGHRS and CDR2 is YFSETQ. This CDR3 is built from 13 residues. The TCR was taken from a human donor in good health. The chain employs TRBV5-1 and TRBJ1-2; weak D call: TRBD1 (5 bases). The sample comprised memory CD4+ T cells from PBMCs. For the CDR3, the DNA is TGCGCCAGCAGCCTAAGGAGTGGGGGTGGCTACACCTTC. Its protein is CASSLRSGGGYTF.